This T cell receptor (beta chain) appears in the sequencing data of a study of blood T cell repertoires in COVID-19. Study context: Some COVID-19 samples were acute and others convalescent; all came from the United States, Italy and Spain. From T cells, B-cell-depleted T cells, or PBMCs came the material, which was cDNA or gDNA.

In the original workflow: It was from reference gene primer amplification that nucleated cell counts were estimated. The method was immunoSEQ multiplex PCR; TCRdb's version includes in-frame clones alone and lacks a portion of them. V and J calls and clone size follow that table, whereas D and trimming were derived from the DNA. The sample lists 55,000 to 80,000 clones, around 87% occurring once. Germline CDR1 and CDR2: LGHNA and YSLEER. The junction had 7 bases not matched to a gene; V was cut back by 2 bases and J by 4 bases. The CDR3 is 15 residues long. The genes are TRBV4-3 and TRBJ2-5; TRBD1 agrees at 7 bases. The sequencing sample was made of peripheral blood. The receptor's source is a woman between 55 and 75 years old with acute or convalescent COVID-19. The CDR3 loop reads CASSQLRGPRETQYF. As DNA, the CDR3 is TGCGCCAGCAGCCAACTAAGGGGGCCTAGAGAGACCCAGTACTTC.